Included here is one TCR beta chain sequence, with context. The CDR3 has 12 amino acids. Germline V gene lookup returns CDR1 KGHDR and CDR2 SFDVKD. The ends were cut back, 9 bases at V and 6 bases at J, with 11 bases in the middle. Seattle participants joined during active infection and were tracked over time. In the authors' methods: Reference gene primer amplification in the assay estimated nucleated cell counts. Only in-frame clones appear in the TCRdb table, and some are missing; sequencing was by immunoSEQ multiplex PCR. V, J and clone size reflect that table, while D and trimming were determined from the DNA. Of 98,000 or so clones in the sample, roughly 89% were seen once. The data are from a study of blood T cell repertoires in COVID-19. The overall study: There were acute and convalescent COVID-19 samples, and they came from the United States, Italy and Spain. PBMCs, B-cell-depleted T cells, or T cells provided the cDNA or gDNA that made up the material.

The chain recombines TRBV24-1 with TRBJ2-1, with D uncertain. This clonotype was sampled from a man aged 60 to 75 with COVID-19, enrolled during active disease. Sequenced sample: peripheral blood. The chain's CDR3 is CATAPPGNEQFF. In DNA, the CDR3 is TGTGCCACCGCACCGCCCGGCAATGAGCAGTTCTTC.